The 20 T cell receptor beta chains listed next were all sequenced from one sample in a study of blood T cells in healthy people across ages. Alongside a J-beta primer mix, a sample-barcoded 5' primer served in a second PCR lasting about 7 to 12 cycles. TCRdb itself ran the 5' RACE reads through MiXCR, one entry per CDR3 protein. Of about 780,000 distinct CDR3 sequences in the sample, around two thirds were seen once. Sequenced sample: blood. Receptor source: a man aged 30 to 45 in good health.

This clonotype appeared a few times. The rearrangement uses TRBV5-1 and TRBJ2-1, with 10 bases lining up with TRBD1. Germline loops: CDR1 SGHRS, CDR2 YFSETQ. V trimming: 4 bases; J trimming: 4 bases; junction bases outside the gene matches: 5. CDR3 size: 15 residues. The CDR3, as DNA: TGCGCCAGCAGCCCGGGACAGGGGATGTACAATGAGCAGTTCTTC. Translation: CASSPGQGMYNEQFF.

V usage is TRBV5-1 and J usage is TRBJ2-5; TRBD2 is a possible D gene (5 bases). The DNA end lines up better with TRBJ2-7; the J call may be wrong. The CDR3 is made up of 17 amino acids. The V gene's germline CDR1 is SGHRS and CDR2 YFSETQ. CDR3 loop: CASSRVEGPLISYEQYF. The CDR3 DNA sequence: TGCGCCAGCAGCCGAGTCGAGGGCCCACTAATTTCCTACGAGCAGTACTTC.

This chain links TRBV7-9 with TRBJ2-1, with TRBD2 identical over 9 bases. The length of the CDR3 is 16 residues. The V and J ends lost 5 bases and 3 bases, in that order; junction bases with no gene match: 8. Germline assignment: CDR1 SEHNR and CDR2 FQNEAQ (reference sequence). The CDR3 DNA reads as TGTGCCAGCAGCCCATCTAGCGGGGCACACTACAATGAGCAGTTCTTC. This encodes CASSPSSGAHYNEQFF.

The chain uses TRBV7-2 and TRBJ1-3; no firm D call. V lost 1 base and J 1 base, leaving 5 bases between the germline ends. CDR1 is SGHTA and CDR2 is FQGNSA in the germline V gene. The CDR3 totals 14 residues. CDR3 sequence: CASSLGFSGNTIYF. The CDR3 DNA sequence: TGTGCCAGCAGCTTAGGATTTTCTGGAAACACCATATATTTT.

In this sample, this clonotype turned up a few times. The chain uses TRBV20-1 and TRBJ2-1, with 10 bases fitting TRBD2. Germline V gene lookup returns CDR1 DFQATT and CDR2 SNEGSKA (reference sequence). The CDR3 has 17 residues. With V trimmed by 1 base and J by 4 bases, 10 bases remained unmatched. DNA for the CDR3: TGCAGTGCTAGAGGGGTAGCGGGGGGACACATTTACAATGAGCAGTTCTTC. Residues: CSARGVAGGHIYNEQFF.

This sequence joins TRBV2 and TRBJ2-6, with 8 bases that match TRBD1. Per germline, CDR1 SNHLY and CDR2 FYNNEI. V shed 7 bases and J 2 bases; nucleotides not matched to a gene: 7. The CDR3 contains 16 residues. This CDR3 is CASNFQGAPGANVLTF. As DNA, the CDR3 is TGTGCCAGCAATTTTCAGGGGGCGCCTGGGGCCAACGTCCTGACTTTC.

This clonotype was detected only a few times. This chain links TRBV6-1 with TRBJ2-7; D gene uncertain. In germline, CDR1 is MNHNS, CDR2 SASEGT. This CDR3 contains 12 residues. Deletions cut 4 bases from V and 1 base from J, with 5 bases between. For the CDR3, the DNA is TGTGCCAGCAGTGTCCGATCCTACGAGCAGTACTTC. As protein: CASSVRSYEQYF.

V gene TRBV3-1 combines with J gene TRBJ2-1; 8 positions agree with TRBD2. Germline V CDR1 and CDR2: LGHDT, YNNKEL (reference sequence). V shed 4 bases, J shed 7 bases, and the junction held 12 bases outside the gene matches. The CDR3 contains 16 residues. The CDR3 DNA reads as TGTGCCAGCAGCCCCCCGACAGCGGGGGTTTCGAATGAGCAGTTCTTC. Its translation: CASSPPTAGVSNEQFF.

This rearrangement joins TRBV28 to TRBJ2-7; D perhaps matches TRBD2 (6 bases). V lost 3 bases, J lost 6 bases, and 12 bases lay in between. The CDR3 has 13 residues. Per the germline V gene, CDR1 is MDHEN and CDR2 is SYDVKM. CDR3 in DNA: TGTGCCAGCAGTTTTGGGGGGTACGGCGAGCAGTACTTC. This gives the protein CASSFGGYGEQYF.

This clonotype was recorded many times. The rearrangement uses TRBV29-1 and TRBJ2-7; D call uncertain. Trimming left V 4 bases short and J 3 bases short, with 7 bases between. The CDR3 loop spans 11 amino acids. CDR1 is SQVTM and CDR2 is ANQGSEA in the germline V gene. The CDR3 bases are TGCAGCGTTGTTATGGGCTACGAGCAGTACTTC. As protein: CSVVMGYEQYF.

The sample holds a few counts of this clonotype. The rearrangement joins TRBV7-2 to TRBJ2-7, with 9 bases identical to TRBD1. The CDR3 consists of 15 residues. Germline CDR1 and CDR2: SGHTA and FQGNSA. The J segment lost 2 bases and the V segment lost 3 bases, leaving 5 bases of the junction unmatched. CDR3 nucleotides: TGTGCCAGCAGCTTGGGGACAGGGAAGGCCTACGAGCAGTACTTC. It translates to CASSLGTGKAYEQYF.

The rearrangement uses TRBV2 and TRBJ2-1; 9 nucleotides line up with TRBD2. There are 13 residues in the CDR3. Germline loops: CDR1 SNHLY, CDR2 FYNNEI. The ends lost 4 bases at V and 5 bases at J; junction bases unmatched: 0. CDR3 sequence (DNA): TGTGCCAGCAGTGGACTAGCGGACAATGAGCAGTTCTTC. Amino acid sequence: CASSGLADNEQFF.

This clonotype has a single count. The CDR3 is CASSFQRGMNEQFF. CDR3 DNA sequence: TGCGCCAGCAGCTTCCAGCGGGGTATGAATGAGCAGTTCTTC. The rearrangement links TRBV5-1 to TRBJ2-1; TRBD2 matches 7 bases. This CDR3 has 14 residues. CDR1 is SGHRS and CDR2 is YFSETQ in the germline V gene. Trimming cost V 2 bases and J 7 bases; bases outside gene matches: 6. Combining the CDR3 with reference TRBV5-1 and TRBJ2-1 gives the whole variable domain KAGVTQTPRYLIKTRGQQVTLSCSPISGHRSVSWYQQTPGQGLQFLFEYFSETQRNKGNFPGRFSGRQFSNSRSEMNVSTLELGDSALYLCASSFQRGMNEQFFGPGTRLTVL.

The J gene is TRBJ1-2, the V gene TRBV9; tentatively, D is TRBD1 (5 bases). The germline V gene encodes CDR1 SGDLS and CDR2 YYNGEE. With 5 bases removed from V and 7 bases from J, the gap between germline ends came to 12 bases. The CDR3 sequence is 12 residues long. CDR3 sequence: CASRDGARGYTF. CDR3 coding DNA: TGTGCCAGCAGAGACGGGGCACGTGGCTACACCTTC.

The genes are TRBV6-2 or TRBV6-3 and TRBJ2-7; D is possibly TRBD1 or TRBD2 (6 bases each). CDR1 is MNHEY and CDR2 is SVGEGT in the germline V gene. The V gene lost 2 bases and the J gene lost 2 bases, with 16 bases spanning the gap. CDR3 length: 16 amino acids. For the CDR3, the DNA is TGTGCCAGCAGTTACGGTCTTGGAGGGGACACCTACGAGCAGTACTTC. This translates into CASSYGLGGDTYEQYF.

V is TRBV20-1 and J is TRBJ2-7; either TRBD1 or TRBD2 may supply D (5 bases each). The CDR3 is 13 amino acids. V was shortened by 6 bases and J by 1 base, with 13 bases between the two germline ends. Germline assignment: CDR1 DFQATT and CDR2 SNEGSKA (reference sequence). The CDR3 sequence: CSAPGATSYEQYF. CDR3 in DNA: TGCAGTGCCCCCGGGGCTACATCCTACGAGCAGTACTTC.

About this clonotype: One end of the junction varies from germline; a read error may be responsible. The chain recombines TRBV7-2 with TRBJ2-3; 9 nucleotides align to TRBD2. The CDR3 extends over 18 amino acids. Germline CDR1 is SGHTA and CDR2 is FQGNSA. CDR3: CASSLFGGGGLSIDTQYF. Here the CDR3 DNA reads TGTGCCAGCAGCTTATTTGGCGGGGGGGGGCTGAGCATAGATACGCAGTATTTT. The full variable domain, with the rest looked up from reference TRBV7-2 and TRBJ2-3, is GAGVSQSPSNKVTEKGKDVELRCDPISGHTALYWYRQSLGQGLEFLIYFQGNSAPDKSGLPSDRFSAERTGGSVSTLTIQRTQQEDSAVYLCASSLFGGGGLSIDTQYFGPGTRLTVL.

The V and J genes are TRBV4-2 and TRBJ2-7; TRBD2 matches 14 bases. The CDR3 is made up of 15 amino acids. Trimming removed 3 bases from V and 7 bases from J; junction bases left unmatched: 5. Germline-derived CDR1 and CDR2 are LGHNA and YNFKEQ. The CDR3 nucleotides read TGTGCCAGCAGCCAGGGACTAGCGGGGGCGGATGAGCAGTACTTC. Translated: CASSQGLAGADEQYF.

The CDR3 coding sequence is TGTGCCAGCAGCTTAGGCGGGACAGGGGCGGCCTACGAGCAGTACTTC. Translating gives CASSLGGTGAAYEQYF. The chain employs TRBV7-2 and TRBJ2-7; 10 nucleotides agree with TRBD1. Losses at the gene ends were 1 base for V and 2 bases for J; bases not matched to a gene: 5. Germline values: CDR1 SGHTA, CDR2 FQGNSA. The CDR3 is made up of 16 amino acids.

The rearrangement links TRBV4-3 to TRBJ2-7, with D unclear. This CDR3 region has 15 residues. Per the germline V gene, CDR1 is LGHNA and CDR2 is YSLEER. Trimming cost V 0 bases and J 1 base, with 10 bases left between them. The CDR3 sequence: CASSQDSTRSYEQYF. CDR3 DNA sequence: TGCGCCAGCAGCCAAGACTCGACTCGATCCTACGAGCAGTACTTC.